This TCR beta chain was identified in a study of CD4 T cells in relation to SARS-CoV-2 and coronaviruses. Across the whole study: Convalescent patients had median age roughly 38 years, range roughly 21 to 75.

This clone appeared a few times. Antigen specificity is unknown. Study results and limitations: According to naive versus memory sequencing, detected responses are memory recall, not newly primed.

Only in-frame clones appear in the TCRdb table, and some are missing; sequencing was by immunoSEQ multiplex PCR. The data show approximately 60,000 clones, with just over 90% seen just once and approximately 0.4% held by the top ten. Trimming removed 2 bases at V and 0 bases at J, with 11 bases between. The CDR3 has 16 amino acids. The germline gives CDR1 SEHNR, CDR2 FQNEAQ (reference sequence). This receptor was taken from an adult with COVID-19. The chain combines TRBV7-9 with TRBJ2-1; D call uncertain. Sequencing was performed on naive CD4+ T cells from PBMCs. Subset defined: naive CD4+ T cells isolated by negative enrichment. The CDR3 reads CASSLFLGYSYNEQFF. DNA of the CDR3: TGTGCCAGCAGCTTATTCCTAGGATACTCCTACAATGAGCAGTTCTTC.